The sequence of this TCR beta chain was determined in a study of T cell responses to AZD1222 COVID-19 vaccine. General study results and limits: A mostly white British donor set with more females was recruited, and clonal diversity was possibly underestimated. Seropositive at baseline were only 5 to 7 AZD1222 recipients.

V was cut by 2 bases and J by 15 bases, with 14 bases left in between. CDR3 size: 12 residues. Germline V lookup: CDR1 MNHNS, CDR2 SASEGT. In regard to this clone: The antigen remains unidentified.

TCRdb's copy holds only in-frame clones and misses some; the assay was immunoSEQ multiplex PCR. This table has more than 85,000 clones, about 88% appearing once. The TCR was taken from an adult who received the AZD1222 COVID-19 vaccine. This chain uses TRBV6-1 with TRBJ2-1; D could derive from TRBD1 or TRBD2 (6 bases each). The material sequenced was peripheral blood, taken 28 days after the second AZD1222 dose. CDR3 in amino acids: CASSEFGGAGFF. CDR3 DNA sequence: TGTGCCAGCAGTGAATTCGGGGGCGCCGGGTTCTTC.